Sequencing of this T cell receptor (beta chain) was carried out in a study of blood T cell repertoires in COVID-19. The germline V gene has CDR1 LNHNV and CDR2 YYDKDF (reference sequence). The CDR3 covers 13 residues. V shed 3 bases and J shed 2 bases, with 5 bases lying between them. Enrollment of patients from Seattle took place during active infection, with longitudinal follow-up. In the source study's methods: The authors estimated nucleated cell counts from reference gene primer amplification. TCRdb keeps only in-frame clones here, not all; method: immunoSEQ multiplex PCR. V and J calls and clone size are given by that table; D and trimming were obtained from the DNA. The sample consists of about 95,000 clones, roughly 81% of them appearing once.

The sequencing sample was made of peripheral blood. The TCR sequence derives from an elderly man with COVID-19, enrolled during active disease. This chain links TRBV15 with TRBJ2-1, with a possible D match to TRBD1 (5 bases). CDR3 sequence (DNA): TGTGCCACCAGCAGGGACACCTACAATGAGCAGTTCTTC. Translation: CATSRDTYNEQFF.